The clone carrying this T cell receptor beta chain was observed a handful of times. The data derive from a study of blood T cell repertoires in COVID-19. The wider study: Specimens from acute and convalescent COVID-19 originated in the United States, Italy and Spain. Sample material is recorded as cDNA or gDNA derived from T cells, B-cell-depleted T cells, or PBMCs.

Study processing details: Cell counts per sample came from amplifying reference gene primers. Clones were read by immunoSEQ multiplex PCR, and TCRdb kept only the in-frame ones, dropping some. V and J calls and clone size are those listed in that table; D and trimming were worked out from the DNA. Found here are around 26,000 clones, about 80% of them singletons; the top ten hold about 40%. The CDR3 has 11 amino acids. J lost 8 bases, V lost 3 bases, and 0 bases had no gene match. Germline lookup yields CDR1 MDHEN and CDR2 SYDVKM. The V gene is TRBV28, the J gene TRBJ1-1; 7 bases match TRBD1. Sequencing used peripheral blood. The source of this sequence is a man between 65 and 80 years old with acute or convalescent COVID-19. CDR3 region: CASSLGQEAFF. The CDR3 nucleotides are TGTGCCAGCAGTTTGGGACAGGAAGCTTTCTTT.